This T cell receptor beta chain was documented in a study of blood T cell repertoires in COVID-19. Study context: Samples taken during acute and convalescent COVID-19 were collected in the United States, Italy and Spain. Nucleic acid was either cDNA or gDNA, and it came from T cells, B-cell-depleted T cells, or PBMCs.

Trimming removed 0 bases from V and 5 bases from J, with 4 bases in between. The CDR3 covers 12 residues. Germline V gene lookup returns CDR1 SGHDN and CDR2 FVKESK. Original methodology: Reference gene primer amplification gave estimated nucleated cell counts. The protocol was immunoSEQ multiplex PCR, while the TCRdb copy is restricted to in-frame clones and leaves out a portion. That table is the source of V, J and clone size, and D and trimming were worked out from the DNA. The table shows about 34,000 clones, with approximately 82% occurring only once. This TCR was sampled from a woman aged 55-70 years with acute or convalescent COVID-19. Specimen: peripheral blood. The chain uses TRBV14 and TRBJ1-2; D gene ambiguous. The CDR3 sequence: CASSQDGYGYTF. CDR3 DNA: TGTGCCAGCAGCCAAGACGGTTATGGCTACACCTTC.